The rows below give T cell receptor beta chains drawn from one sample of a study of T cell responses to AZD1222 COVID-19 vaccine. Clones were read by immunoSEQ multiplex PCR, and TCRdb kept only the in-frame ones, dropping some. The sample records around 75,000 clones, approximately 90% being singletons. The source was peripheral blood, collected 28 days after the second dose of the MenACWY control vaccine. These receptors were taken from an adult who received the MenACWY meningococcal vaccine as a control. Both conserved end residues are part of each CDR3. The D gene is left open where the match is weak. Not all rows give a size; the values are once, few, many and, for expanded clones, a class.

J gene	V gene	D gene	clone size	CDR3 DNA	CDR3 protein
TRBJ2-5	TRBV7-2	NA	few	TGTGCCAGCAGCTTAGCGAGGGGCAGCTGGGAGACCCAGTACTTC	CASSLARGSWETQYF
TRBJ2-1	TRBV5-1	NA	NA	TGCGCCAGCAGCGAACTAGCCCGAGAAAATGAGCAGTTCTTC	CASSELARENEQFF
TRBJ2-7	TRBV5-1	NA	NA	TGCGCCAGCAGCTTCGGGGGGCAGTACGAGCAGTACTTC	CASSFGGQYEQYF
TRBJ2-3	TRBV7-2	NA	once	TGTGCCAGCAGCGTTACGGCGAGGAACATGGATACGCAGTATTTT	CASSVTARNMDTQYF
TRBJ2-1	TRBV5-8	TRBD1	NA	TGTGCCAGCAGCTTGGGCTCATCGGGACAGGGTAACAATGAGCAGTTCTTC	CASSLGSSGQGNNEQFF
TRBJ1-5	TRBV30	TRBD1	NA	TGTGCCTGGAAAACAGGGGGGAATCAGCCCCAGCATTTT	CAWKTGGNQPQHF
TRBJ1-2	TRBV19	TRBD1	few	TGTGCCAGTAGTCTCCCGTGGGAAGACAGGGCTGATGGCTACACCTTC	CASSLPWEDRADGYTF
TRBJ1-6	TRBV27	TRBD1	NA	TGTGCCAGCAGTCCCCTCGGACAGGCGCCCTATAATTCACCCCTCCACTTT	CASSPLGQAPYNSPLHF
TRBJ1-5	TRBV19	TRBD1	NA	TGTGCCAGTAGAAATTCAATGACAGGGCGTCGCAATCAGCCCCAGCATTTT	CASRNSMTGRRNQPQHF
TRBJ2-2	TRBV21-1	NA	NA	TGTGCCAGCAGCAATTGGCTGAACACCGGGGAGCTGTTTTTT	CASSNWLNTGELFF
TRBJ2-2	TRBV5-1	NA	once	TGCGCCAGCAGCTCAAGAGGTACCGGGGAGCTGTTTTTT	CASSSRGTGELFF
TRBJ1-2	TRBV27	TRBD1	NA	TGTGCCAGCAGTTTATCGGAGGGGGCGCGTTATGGCTACACCTTC	CASSLSEGARYGYTF
TRBJ2-3	TRBV21-1	NA	NA	TGTGCCAGCAGCCCACCCAAAGGGGCCACTCCTCGCCCGACAGATACGCAGTATTTT	CASSPPKGATPRPTDTQYF
TRBJ1-5	TRBV5-1	NA	NA	TGCGCCAGCAGCTTGGGATGGGGGGCCCAGCGTCAGCCCCAGCATTTT	CASSLGWGAQRQPQHF
TRBJ2-5	TRBV13	NA	NA	TGTGCCAGCAGCCCGCGGGGTGGTTTACAAGAGACCCAGTACTTC	CASSPRGGLQETQYF
TRBJ1-1	TRBV7-8	NA	NA	TGTGCCAGCAGCCCCTTTGGGGGGAACACTGAAGCTTTCTTT	CASSPFGGNTEAFF
TRBJ1-2	TRBV15	NA	NA	TGTGCCACCAGCCGAATCCGGGATGGCTACACCTTC	CATSRIRDGYTF
TRBJ1-4	TRBV2	TRBD1	NA	TGTGCCAGCAGTGTGACGACAGGGCGAGGGGAAAAACTGTTTTTT	CASSVTTGRGEKLFF
TRBJ2-3	TRBV30	NA	once	TGTGCCTGGAGAAGACCGGCAATGTCCGGGGATACGCAGTATTTT	CAWRRPAMSGDTQYF
TRBJ2-7	TRBV6-5	NA	NA	TGTGCCAGCAGTTACAGCACGGGGGGCAGGTACGAGCAGTACTTC	CASSYSTGGRYEQYF
TRBJ1-1	TRBV7-9	NA	NA	TGTGCCAGCAGCTTAAAAGGGAGTAACACTGAAGCTTTCTTT	CASSLKGSNTEAFF
TRBJ1-4	TRBV5-1	NA	NA	TGCGCCAGCAGCTTGGGAGACACACGGAGTGAAAAACTGTTTTTT	CASSLGDTRSEKLFF
TRBJ1-2	TRBV27	TRBD1	NA	TGTGCCAGCTACTCCGGGACAGGGGGCTACTATGGCTACACCTTC	CASYSGTGGYYGYTF
TRBJ1-6	TRBV4-1	NA	NA	TGCGCCAGCAGCCGGCAAAGAATCCCCGGTTACTCTACAAGCTCCTATAATTCACCCCTCCACTTT	CASSRQRIPGYSTSSYNSPLHF
TRBJ2-5	TRBV6-2/TRBV6-3	TRBD1	few	TGTGCCAGCAGTGACATTATTTCAGGGGGCCAAGAGACCCAGTACTTC	CASSDIISGGQETQYF
TRBJ1-5	TRBV5-5	NA	NA	TGTGCCAGCAGCTTGGAAACCAATCAGCCCCAGCATTTT	CASSLETNQPQHF
TRBJ2-1	TRBV6-2/TRBV6-3	NA	NA	TGTGCCAGCAGATACACCAATGAGCAGTTCTTC	CASRYTNEQFF
TRBJ1-5	TRBV5-6	NA	NA	TGTGCCAGCAACAGACCGACAGATAGCAATCAGCCCCAGCATTTT	CASNRPTDSNQPQHF
TRBJ2-1	TRBV6-5	NA	NA	TGTGCCAGCAGTTACAGGGATAACAATGAGCAGTTCTTC	CASSYRDNNEQFF
TRBJ1-1	TRBV27	TRBD1	NA	TGTGCCAGCAGTCCACCGACAGGGTATCGGACTGAAGCTTTCTTT	CASSPPTGYRTEAFF
TRBJ2-5	TRBV15	NA	NA	TGTGCCACCAGCAGAGGGGGGGCCCAAGAGACCCAGTACTTC	CATSRGGAQETQYF
TRBJ1-5	TRBV7-2	NA	NA	TGTGCCAGCAGCGGGGACCTCAATCAGCCCCAGCATTTT	CASSGDLNQPQHF
TRBJ2-1	TRBV12-3/TRBV12-4	NA	NA	TGTGCCTCAAGTCCGACGGGCAATGAGCAGTTCTTC	CASSPTGNEQFF
TRBJ1-4	TRBV7-9	NA	NA	TGTGCCAGCACCTCCCGGGAGGAGATTAATGAAAAACTGTTTTTT	CASTSREEINEKLFF
TRBJ1-1	TRBV7-9	NA	NA	TGTGCCAGCAGCTTTTCTGCAGGACCCCCTGAAGCTTTCTTT	CASSFSAGPPEAFF
TRBJ2-1	TRBV6-5	TRBD1	NA	TGTGCCAGCAGTCGAATTGACAGGGGAGGCAATGAGCAGTTCTTC	CASSRIDRGGNEQFF
TRBJ2-1	TRBV7-2	TRBD2	NA	TGTGCCAGCAGCTTAGCTCTAGCGGCGGGCGAGCAGTTCTTC	CASSLALAAGEQFF
TRBJ1-6	TRBV18	TRBD1	NA	TGTGCCAGCTCACGTACAGGGGGAGAGGATTCACCCCTCCACTTT	CASSRTGGEDSPLHF
TRBJ1-6	TRBV14	NA	NA	TGTGCCAGCAGCCCCGGAGGGAATTCACCCCTCCACTTT	CASSPGGNSPLHF
TRBJ2-7	TRBV30	NA	NA	TGTGCCTGGAGTGTACCCAGCCGAAGCTCCTACGAGCAGTACTTC	CAWSVPSRSSYEQYF
TRBJ1-2	TRBV7-9	NA	NA	TGTGCCAGCAGCTTAGCGCCAGTTAATGGCTACACCTTC	CASSLAPVNGYTF
TRBJ1-2	TRBV28	NA	NA	TGTGCCAGCAGTTTCCAGGGCTACACCTTC	CASSFQGYTF
TRBJ1-6	TRBV30	NA	NA	TGTGCCTGGAGTTCGCGGGGGAGCTCCTATAATTCACCCCTCCACTTT	CAWSSRGSSYNSPLHF
TRBJ2-2	TRBV27	NA	NA	TGTGCCAGCAGTCGCCAAGGGGGGAGTACCGGGGAGCTGTTTTTT	CASSRQGGSTGELFF
TRBJ2-7	TRBV28	NA	few	TGTGCCAGCAGTTTCCCAGCAGGGGCATCTGGGGAGCAGTACTTC	CASSFPAGASGEQYF
TRBJ1-1	TRBV4-2	NA	NA	TGTGCCAGCAGCCGGGACGGAGTGAACACTGAAGCTTTCTTT	CASSRDGVNTEAFF
TRBJ1-2	TRBV29-1	TRBD1	few	TGCAGCGTTTCGACAGGGGGGGACTATGGCTACACCTTC	CSVSTGGDYGYTF
TRBJ2-1	TRBV6-5	TRBD1	NA	TGTGCCAGCAGTATCCGGGACAGGGGTAACAATGAGCAGTTCTTC	CASSIRDRGNNEQFF
TRBJ1-4	TRBV6-5	NA	NA	TGTGCCAGCGTCGGAGCAACTAATGAAAAACTGTTTTTT	CASVGATNEKLFF
TRBJ2-2	TRBV11-3	TRBD1	once	TGTGCCAGCAGCCTCGACAGGGGCACCGGGGAGCTGTTTTTT	CASSLDRGTGELFF
TRBJ1-5	TRBV12-5	TRBD1	NA	TGTGCTAGTGGGACAGGGTTAGGTTTGAATCAGCCCCAGCATTTT	CASGTGLGLNQPQHF
TRBJ1-5	TRBV6-1	TRBD1	few	TGTGCCAGCAGTGAGGACAGGGAAACCCAGCATTTT	CASSEDRETQHF
TRBJ2-2	TRBV7-9	TRBD1	NA	TGTGCCAGCAGCCCCGCCGGGACAGGGGTCCGGTCCGGGGAGCTGTTTTTT	CASSPAGTGVRSGELFF
TRBJ2-7	TRBV20-1	NA	NA	TGCAGTGCCCTCGACAGGTACGAGCAGTACTTC	CSALDRYEQYF